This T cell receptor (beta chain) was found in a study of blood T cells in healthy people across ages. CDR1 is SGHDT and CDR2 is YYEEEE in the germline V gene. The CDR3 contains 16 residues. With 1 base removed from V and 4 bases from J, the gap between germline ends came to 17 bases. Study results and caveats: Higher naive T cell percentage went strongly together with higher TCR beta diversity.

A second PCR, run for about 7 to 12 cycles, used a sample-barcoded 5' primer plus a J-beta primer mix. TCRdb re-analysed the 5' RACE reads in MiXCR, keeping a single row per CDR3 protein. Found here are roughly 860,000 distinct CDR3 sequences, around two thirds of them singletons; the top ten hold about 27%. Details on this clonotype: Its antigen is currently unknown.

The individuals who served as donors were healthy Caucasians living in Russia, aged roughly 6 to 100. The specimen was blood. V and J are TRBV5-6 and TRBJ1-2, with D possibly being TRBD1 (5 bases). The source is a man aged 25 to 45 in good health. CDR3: CASSLLKGTGIYGYTF. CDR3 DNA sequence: TGTGCCAGCAGCTTGTTAAAGGGGACCGGGATCTATGGCTACACCTTC.